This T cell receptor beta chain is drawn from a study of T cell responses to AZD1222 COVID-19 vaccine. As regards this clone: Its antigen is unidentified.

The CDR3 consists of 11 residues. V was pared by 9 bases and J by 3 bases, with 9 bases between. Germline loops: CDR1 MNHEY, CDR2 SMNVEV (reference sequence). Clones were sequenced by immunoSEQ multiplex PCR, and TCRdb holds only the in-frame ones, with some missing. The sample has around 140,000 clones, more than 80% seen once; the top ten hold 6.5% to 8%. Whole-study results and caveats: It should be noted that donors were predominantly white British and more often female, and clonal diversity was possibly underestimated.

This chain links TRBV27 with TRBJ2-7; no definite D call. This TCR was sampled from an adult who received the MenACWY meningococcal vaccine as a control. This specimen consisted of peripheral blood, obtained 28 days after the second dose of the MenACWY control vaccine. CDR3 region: CARSDDYEQYF. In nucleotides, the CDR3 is TGTGCCAGGAGCGACGACTACGAGCAGTACTTC.